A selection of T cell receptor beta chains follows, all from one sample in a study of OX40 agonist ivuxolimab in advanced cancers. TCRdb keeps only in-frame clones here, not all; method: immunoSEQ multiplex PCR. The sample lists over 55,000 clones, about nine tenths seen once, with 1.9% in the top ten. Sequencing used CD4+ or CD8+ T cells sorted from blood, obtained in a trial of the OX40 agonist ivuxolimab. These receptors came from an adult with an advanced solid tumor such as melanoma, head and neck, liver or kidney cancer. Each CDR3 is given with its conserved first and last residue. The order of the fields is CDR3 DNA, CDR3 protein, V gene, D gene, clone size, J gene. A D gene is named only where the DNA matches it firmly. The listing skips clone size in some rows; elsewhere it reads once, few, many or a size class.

cdr3_nt: TGTGCCAGCAGCTCGATCGGGGGTACGCAGTATTTT
cdr3_aa: CASSSIGGTQYF
v_call: TRBV5-6
d_call: NA
clone_size: NA
j_call: TRBJ2-3

cdr3_nt: TGTGCCAGCAGCAAACCCGGGACAGGGGATCGAGAGACCCAGTACTTC
cdr3_aa: CASSKPGTGDRETQYF
v_call: TRBV21-1
d_call: NA
clone_size: NA
j_call: TRBJ2-5

cdr3_nt: TGCAGCGCGATAGGACTGTTCTCCTCCTACGAGCAGTACTTC
cdr3_aa: CSAIGLFSSYEQYF
v_call: TRBV29-1
d_call: NA
clone_size: few
j_call: TRBJ2-7

cdr3_nt: TGTGCCAGCAGCGCCTTACCCGGGACAGGGATGGGTGAGCAGTTCTTC
cdr3_aa: CASSALPGTGMGEQFF
v_call: TRBV5-5
d_call: TRBD1
clone_size: NA
j_call: TRBJ2-1

cdr3_nt: TGTGCCAGCAGCGTAGACAGGATCTGGGATACGCAGTATTTT
cdr3_aa: CASSVDRIWDTQYF
v_call: TRBV9
d_call: NA
clone_size: once
j_call: TRBJ2-3

cdr3_nt: TGTGCCAGCAGCTCCCTCGGGACAAACTCCTACGAGCAGTACTTC
cdr3_aa: CASSSLGTNSYEQYF
v_call: TRBV11-2
d_call: NA
clone_size: NA
j_call: TRBJ2-7

cdr3_nt: TGTGCCAGCAGTTTTGGAGCTAACTATGGCTACACCTTC
cdr3_aa: CASSFGANYGYTF
v_call: TRBV27
d_call: NA
clone_size: NA
j_call: TRBJ1-2

cdr3_nt: TGTGCCAGCAGCTTGGGCGGGCGGGACACTGAAGCTTTCTTT
cdr3_aa: CASSLGGRDTEAFF
v_call: TRBV5-4
d_call: NA
clone_size: once
j_call: TRBJ1-1

cdr3_nt: TGTGCCAGCAGCTCCCTCCGCGGGGCTCTCAATGAGCAGTTCTTC
cdr3_aa: CASSSLRGALNEQFF
v_call: TRBV5-4
d_call: NA
clone_size: NA
j_call: TRBJ2-1

cdr3_nt: TGTGCCTGTACGACCGGGGCCTACAATGAGCAGTTCTTC
cdr3_aa: CACTTGAYNEQFF
v_call: TRBV30
d_call: NA
clone_size: NA
j_call: TRBJ2-1

cdr3_nt: TGTGCCAGCAGTTTCCCCAGGGACTTCTCAAACACCATATATTTT
cdr3_aa: CASSFPRDFSNTIYF
v_call: TRBV28
d_call: NA
clone_size: NA
j_call: TRBJ1-3